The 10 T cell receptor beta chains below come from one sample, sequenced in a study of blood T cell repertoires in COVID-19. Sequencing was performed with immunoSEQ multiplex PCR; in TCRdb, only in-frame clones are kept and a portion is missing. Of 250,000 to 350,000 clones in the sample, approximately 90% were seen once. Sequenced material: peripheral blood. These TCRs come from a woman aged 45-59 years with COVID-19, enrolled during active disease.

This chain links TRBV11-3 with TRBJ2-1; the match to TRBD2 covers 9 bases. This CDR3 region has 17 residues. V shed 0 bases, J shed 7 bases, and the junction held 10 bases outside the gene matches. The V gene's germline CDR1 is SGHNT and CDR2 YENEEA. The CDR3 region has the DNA TGTGCCAGCAGCTTAGATAGGCGGGAGGGCCCATCAAATGAGCAGTTCTTC. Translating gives CASSLDRREGPSNEQFF. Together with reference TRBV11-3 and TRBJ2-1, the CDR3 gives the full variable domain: EAGVVQSPRYKIIEKKQPVAFWCNPISGHNTLYWYLQNLGQGPELLIRYENEEAVDDSQLPKDRFSAERLKGVDSTLKIQPAELGDSAVYLCASSLDRREGPSNEQFFGPGTRLTVL.

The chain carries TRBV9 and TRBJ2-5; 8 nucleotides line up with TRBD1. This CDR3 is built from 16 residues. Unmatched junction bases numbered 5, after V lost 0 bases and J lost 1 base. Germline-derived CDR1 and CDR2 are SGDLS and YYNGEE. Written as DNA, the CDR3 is TGTGCCAGCAGCGTAGGCCTTGGACAGGGCCAAGAGACCCAGTACTTC. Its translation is CASSVGLGQGQETQYF. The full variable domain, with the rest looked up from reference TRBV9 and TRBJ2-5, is DSGVTQTPKHLITATGQRVTLRCSPRSGDLSVYWYQQSLDQGLQFLIQYYNGEERAKGNILERFSAQQFPDLHSELNLSSLELGDSALYFCASSVGLGQGQETQYFGPGTRLLVL.

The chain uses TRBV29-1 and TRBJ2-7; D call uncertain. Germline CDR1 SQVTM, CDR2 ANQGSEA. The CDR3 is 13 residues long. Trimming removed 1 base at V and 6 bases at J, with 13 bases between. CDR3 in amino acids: CSVEVQVGSEQYF. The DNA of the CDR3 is TGCAGCGTTGAAGTCCAGGTTGGCAGCGAGCAGTACTTC.

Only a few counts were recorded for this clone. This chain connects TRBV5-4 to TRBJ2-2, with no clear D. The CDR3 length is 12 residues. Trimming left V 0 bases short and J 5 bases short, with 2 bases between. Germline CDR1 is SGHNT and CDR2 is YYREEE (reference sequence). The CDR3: CASSLATGELFF. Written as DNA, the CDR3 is TGTGCCAGCAGCTTGGCAACCGGGGAGCTGTTTTTT.

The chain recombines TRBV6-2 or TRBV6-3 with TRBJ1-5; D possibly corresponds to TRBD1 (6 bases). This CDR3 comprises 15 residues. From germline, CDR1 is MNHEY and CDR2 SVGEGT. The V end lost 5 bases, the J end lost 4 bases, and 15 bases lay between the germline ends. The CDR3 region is CASSTAGARNQPQHF. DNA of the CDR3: TGTGCCAGCAGTACCGCGGGGGCGCGTAATCAGCCCCAGCATTTT.

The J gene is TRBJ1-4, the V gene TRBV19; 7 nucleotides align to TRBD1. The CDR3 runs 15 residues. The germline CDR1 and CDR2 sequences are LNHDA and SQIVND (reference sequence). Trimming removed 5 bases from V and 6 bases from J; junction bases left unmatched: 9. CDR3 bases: TGTGCCAGTAGTCCCTGGGACAGACGGGATGAAAAACTGTTTTTT. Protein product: CASSPWDRRDEKLFF.

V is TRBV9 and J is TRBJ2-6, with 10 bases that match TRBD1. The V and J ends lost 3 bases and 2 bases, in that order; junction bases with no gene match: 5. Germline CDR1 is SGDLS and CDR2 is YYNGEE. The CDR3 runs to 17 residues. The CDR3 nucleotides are TGTGCCAGCAGCGGGTTGACAGGGGGCGCTGGGGCCAACGTCCTGACTTTC. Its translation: CASSGLTGGAGANVLTF.

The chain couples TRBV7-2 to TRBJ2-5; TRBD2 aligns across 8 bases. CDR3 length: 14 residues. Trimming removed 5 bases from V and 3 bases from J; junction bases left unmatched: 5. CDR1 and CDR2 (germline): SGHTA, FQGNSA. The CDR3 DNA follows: TGTGCCAGCAGCCCGGGACTAGTAAAAGAGACCCAGTACTTC. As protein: CASSPGLVKETQYF. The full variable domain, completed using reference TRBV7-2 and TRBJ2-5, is GAGVSQSPSNKVTEKGKDVELRCDPISGHTALYWYRQSLGQGLEFLIYFQGNSAPDKSGLPSDRFSAERTGGSVSTLTIQRTQQEDSAVYLCASSPGLVKETQYFGPGTRLLVL.

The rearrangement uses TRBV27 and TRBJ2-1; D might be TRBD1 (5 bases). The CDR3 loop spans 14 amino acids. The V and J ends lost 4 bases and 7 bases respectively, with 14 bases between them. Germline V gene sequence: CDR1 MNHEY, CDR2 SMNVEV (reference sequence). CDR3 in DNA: TGTGCCAGCAGTTCCCAGGGAACGGTAAATGAGCAGTTCTTC. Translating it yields CASSSQGTVNEQFF.

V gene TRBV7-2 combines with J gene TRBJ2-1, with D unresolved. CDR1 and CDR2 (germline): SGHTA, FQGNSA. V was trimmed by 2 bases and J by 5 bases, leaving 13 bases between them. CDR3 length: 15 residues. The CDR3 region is CASSLRLRSNNEQFF. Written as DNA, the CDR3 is TGTGCCAGCAGCTTAAGGCTGAGGAGTAACAATGAGCAGTTCTTC. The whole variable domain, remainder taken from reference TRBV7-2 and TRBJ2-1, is GAGVSQSPSNKVTEKGKDVELRCDPISGHTALYWYRQSLGQGLEFLIYFQGNSAPDKSGLPSDRFSAERTGGSVSTLTIQRTQQEDSAVYLCASSLRLRSNNEQFFGPGTRLTVL.